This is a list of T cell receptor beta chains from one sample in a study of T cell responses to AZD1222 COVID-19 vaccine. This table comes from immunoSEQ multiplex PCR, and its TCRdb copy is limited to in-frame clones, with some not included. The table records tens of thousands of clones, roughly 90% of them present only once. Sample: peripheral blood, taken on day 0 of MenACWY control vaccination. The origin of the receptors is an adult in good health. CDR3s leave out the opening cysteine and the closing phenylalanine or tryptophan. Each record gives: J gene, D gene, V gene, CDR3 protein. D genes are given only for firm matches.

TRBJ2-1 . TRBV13 ASSFYQGGNNEQF
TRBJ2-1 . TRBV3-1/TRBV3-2 ASSQGADNEQF
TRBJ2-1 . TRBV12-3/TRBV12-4 ASTQYANEQF
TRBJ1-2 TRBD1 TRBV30 AWSDRGPGYGYT
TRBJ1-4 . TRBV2 ASRTTGANEKLF
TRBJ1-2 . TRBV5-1 ASSLATAANYGYT
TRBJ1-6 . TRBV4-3 ASSQDAGNSPLH
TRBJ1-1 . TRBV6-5 ASSLIREYVTEAF
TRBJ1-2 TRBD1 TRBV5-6 ASSRGQGGGYT
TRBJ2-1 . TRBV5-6 ASSLGGYSYNEQF
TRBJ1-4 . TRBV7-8 ASTVGHTNEKLF
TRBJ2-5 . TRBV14 ASSQGTGETQY
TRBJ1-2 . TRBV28 ASSYGGNYGYT
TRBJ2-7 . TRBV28 ASSYLYEQY
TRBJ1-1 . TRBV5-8 ASSLVGARTEAF
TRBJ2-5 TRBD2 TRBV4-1 ASSPPTTSEQETQY
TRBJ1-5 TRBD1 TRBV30 AWSVNRGGNQPQH
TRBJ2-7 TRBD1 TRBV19 ASQRTGEGYEQY
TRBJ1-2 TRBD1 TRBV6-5 ASRFGQANYGYT
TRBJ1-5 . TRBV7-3 ASSPDPNQPQH
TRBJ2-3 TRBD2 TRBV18 ASSPNSGSSTDTQY
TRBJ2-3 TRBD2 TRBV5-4 ASSSASGLVADTQY
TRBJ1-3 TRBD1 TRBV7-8 ASSRTGGPGNTIY
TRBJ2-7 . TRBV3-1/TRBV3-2 ASSRAPYEQY
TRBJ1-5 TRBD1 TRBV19 ASSLQGAQQPQH
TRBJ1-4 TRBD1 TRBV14 ASSQDSTGTKLF
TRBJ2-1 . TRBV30 AWRLIGAGSNEQF
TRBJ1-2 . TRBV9 ASSVAAVIIQGYGYT
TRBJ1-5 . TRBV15 ATSKQDSWGDQPQH
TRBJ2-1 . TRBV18 ASSPGGEQF
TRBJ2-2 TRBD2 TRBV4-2 ASSQEARGGPGELF
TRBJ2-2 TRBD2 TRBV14 ASSRHSGGSTGELF
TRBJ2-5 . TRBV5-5 ASSLMGLGKETQY
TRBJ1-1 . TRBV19 ASSHRDGTEAF
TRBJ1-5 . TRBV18 ASTQRAGQPQH
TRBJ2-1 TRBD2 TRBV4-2 ASSQGGLDPF
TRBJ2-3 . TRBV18 ASSPSGTDTQY
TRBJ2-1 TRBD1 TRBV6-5 ASNVRDRGGKQF
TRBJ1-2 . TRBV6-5 ASKGTNYGYT
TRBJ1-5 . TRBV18 ASSLQQGISNQPQH
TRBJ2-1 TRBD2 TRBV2 ASSDSGGLYNEQF
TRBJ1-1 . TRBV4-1 ASSLGGFTLTEAF
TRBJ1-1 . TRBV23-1 ASSHSRGTEAF
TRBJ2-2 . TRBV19 ASSIFSGVNTGELF
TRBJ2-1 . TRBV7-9 ASSRGNSYNEQF
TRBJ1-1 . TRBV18 ASSPDPTEAF
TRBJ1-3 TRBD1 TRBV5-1 ASSLQGATGNTIY
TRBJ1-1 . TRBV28 ASSFRGIMNTEAF
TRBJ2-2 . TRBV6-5 ASRGLYTGELF
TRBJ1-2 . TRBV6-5 ASRLIGTINGYT
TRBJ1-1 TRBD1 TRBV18 ASSAGQGNTEAF
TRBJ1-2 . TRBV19 ASSPWGRELANYGYT
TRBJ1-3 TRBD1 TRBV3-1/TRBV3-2 ASSHGGDRGLGNTIY
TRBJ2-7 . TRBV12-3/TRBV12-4 ASSGGNSYEQY
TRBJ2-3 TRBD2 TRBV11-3 ASSTLWTSGSTDTQY